A selection of T cell receptor beta chains follows, all from one sample in a study of blood T cell repertoires in COVID-19. TCRdb's copy holds only in-frame clones and misses some; the assay was immunoSEQ multiplex PCR. This sample has about 240,000 clones; more than 75% occur once, and the top ten carry more than 2.5%. Sequencing used peripheral blood. The receptors derive from a woman aged 25 to 39 who had recovered from COVID-19. CDR3s include the opening cysteine and the closing phenylalanine or tryptophan. Fields, in order: D gene, V gene, J gene, CDR3 protein, CDR3 DNA. The D gene is left open where the match is weak.

>NA|TRBV19|TRBJ1-1
CASSTPGGLMNTEAFF
TGTGCCAGTAGTACCCCGGGGGGACTCATGAACACTGAAGCTTTCTTT
>TRBD2|TRBV10-3|TRBJ2-3
CAISEPGTSETDTQYF
TGTGCCATCAGTGAGCCAGGGACTAGCGAAACAGATACGCAGTATTTT
>TRBD2|TRBV18|TRBJ2-1
CASSPISGGAYNEQFF
TGTGCCAGCTCACCTATAAGCGGGGGGGCCTACAATGAGCAGTTCTTC
>NA|TRBV7-2|TRBJ2-7
CASSGTAYEQYF
TGTGCCAGCTCAGGGACTGCCTACGAGCAGTACTTC
>NA|TRBV4-2|TRBJ2-3
CASSQESRSRTDTQYF
TGTGCCAGCAGCCAAGAATCTCGGAGCCGCACAGATACGCAGTATTTT
>NA|TRBV3-1/TRBV3-2|TRBJ1-1
CASSHPDKSGTEAFF
TGTGCCAGCAGCCATCCGGACAAATCGGGCACTGAAGCTTTCTTT
>NA|TRBV7-9|TRBJ2-1
CASSFLNNEQFF
TGTGCCAGCAGCTTTTTAAACAATGAGCAGTTCTTC
>NA|TRBV18|TRBJ1-1
CASCGSLNTEAFF
TGTGCCAGCTGCGGCAGTTTGAACACTGAAGCTTTCTTT
>NA|TRBV19|TRBJ1-4
CASRREGFRSNEKLFF
TGTGCCAGCAGACGGGAGGGATTTCGGTCTAATGAAAAACTGTTTTTT
>TRBD1|TRBV19|TRBJ2-6
CASRGTALSSGANVLTF
TGTGCCAGTAGGGGGACAGCCCTTAGCTCTGGGGCCAACGTCCTGACTTTC
>TRBD2|TRBV5-6|TRBJ2-3
CATEELITSGAASTDTQYF
TGTGCCACCGAGGAGCTAATTACTAGCGGGGCCGCTAGCACAGATACGCAGTATTTT
>TRBD2|TRBV6-6|TRBJ2-7
CASSYSGGSSYEQYF
TGTGCCAGCAGTTATAGCGGGGGGTCCTCCTACGAGCAGTACTTC
>NA|TRBV3-1/TRBV3-2|TRBJ2-2
CASSQRLDTGELFF
TGTGCCAGCAGCCAGAGGCTAGATACCGGGGAGCTGTTTTTT
>NA|TRBV29-1|TRBJ2-2
CSVERSGELFF
TGCAGCGTTGAGAGGTCCGGGGAGCTGTTTTTT